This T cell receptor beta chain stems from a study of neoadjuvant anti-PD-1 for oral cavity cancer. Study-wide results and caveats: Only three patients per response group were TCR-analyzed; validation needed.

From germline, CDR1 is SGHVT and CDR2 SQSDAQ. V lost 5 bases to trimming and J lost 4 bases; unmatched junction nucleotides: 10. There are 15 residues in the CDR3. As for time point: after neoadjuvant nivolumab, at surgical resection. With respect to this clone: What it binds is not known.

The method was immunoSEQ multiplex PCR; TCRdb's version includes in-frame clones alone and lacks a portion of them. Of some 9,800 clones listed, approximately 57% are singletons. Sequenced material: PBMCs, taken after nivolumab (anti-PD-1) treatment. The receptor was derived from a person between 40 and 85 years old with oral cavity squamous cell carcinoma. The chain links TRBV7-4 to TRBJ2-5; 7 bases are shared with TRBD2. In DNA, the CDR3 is TGTGCCAGCAGCGGGCAGCGACTAGCTTTAGAGACCCAGTACTTC. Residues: CASSGQRLALETQYF.